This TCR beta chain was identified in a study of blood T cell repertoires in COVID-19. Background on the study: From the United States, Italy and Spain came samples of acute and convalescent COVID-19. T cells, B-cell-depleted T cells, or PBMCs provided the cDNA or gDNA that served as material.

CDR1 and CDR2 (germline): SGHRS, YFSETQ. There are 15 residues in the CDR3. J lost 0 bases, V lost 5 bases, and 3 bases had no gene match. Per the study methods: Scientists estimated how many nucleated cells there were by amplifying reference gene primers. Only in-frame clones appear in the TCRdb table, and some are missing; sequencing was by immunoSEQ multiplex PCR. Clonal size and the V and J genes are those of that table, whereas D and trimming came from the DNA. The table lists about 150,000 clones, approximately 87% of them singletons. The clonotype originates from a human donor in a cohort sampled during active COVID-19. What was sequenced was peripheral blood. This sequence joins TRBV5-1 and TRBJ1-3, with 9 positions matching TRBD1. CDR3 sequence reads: CASSLDRGSGNTIYF. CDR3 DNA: TGCGCCAGCAGTCTGGACAGGGGCTCTGGAAACACCATATATTTT. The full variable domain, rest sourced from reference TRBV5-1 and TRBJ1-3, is KAGVTQTPRYLIKTRGQQVTLSCSPISGHRSVSWYQQTPGQGLQFLFEYFSETQRNKGNFPGRFSGRQFSNSRSEMNVSTLELGDSALYLCASSLDRGSGNTIYFGEGSWLTVV.